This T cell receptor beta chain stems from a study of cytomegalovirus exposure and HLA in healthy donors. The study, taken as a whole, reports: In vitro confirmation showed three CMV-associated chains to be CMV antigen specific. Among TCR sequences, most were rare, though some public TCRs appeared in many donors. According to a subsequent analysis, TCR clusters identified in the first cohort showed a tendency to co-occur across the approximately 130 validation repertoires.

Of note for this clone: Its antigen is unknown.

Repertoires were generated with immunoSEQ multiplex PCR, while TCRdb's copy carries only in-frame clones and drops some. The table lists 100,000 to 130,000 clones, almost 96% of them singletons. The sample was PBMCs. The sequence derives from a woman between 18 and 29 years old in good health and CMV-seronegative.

The CDR3 loop is CASSLAQGVGGSGYTF. DNA for the CDR3: TGTGCCAGCAGCTTAGCCCAGGGTGTGGGAGGAAGCGGCTACACCTTC. The chain couples TRBV7-9 to TRBJ1-2, with D perhaps matching TRBD1 (5 bases). With 0 bases removed from V and 8 bases from J, the gap between germline ends came to 19 bases. The CDR3 consists of 16 residues. Germline-derived CDR1 and CDR2 are SEHNR and FQNEAQ (reference sequence).